A selection of T cell receptor beta chains follows, all from one sample in a study of tumour-infiltrating T cells in Burkitt lymphoma. Assay: immunoSEQ multiplex PCR; the TCRdb copy retains only in-frame clones and omits some. The sample has 5,000 to 7,000 clones, roughly 9.8% seen once; the top ten hold 2% to 2.5%. Sequencing was carried out using tumor tissue. These receptors all stem from a human donor with diffuse large B-cell lymphoma. The CDR3 runs from the conserved cysteine through the conserved F or W. Each record gives: CDR3 length, V gene, D gene, J gene, clone size, CDR3 protein, CDR3 DNA. A D gene is named only where the DNA matches it firmly. Some rows have no size entry. The others give once, few or many, or a class for an expanded clone.

15,TRBV27,.,TRBJ1-3,few,CASSLFRGAGNTIYF,TGTGCCAGCAGTTTATTCCGGGGGGCTGGAAACACCATATATTTT
11,TRBV4-3,.,TRBJ1-4,once,CASSQGEKLFF,TGCGCCAGCAGCCAAGGTGAAAAACTGTTTTTT
13,TRBV5-5,.,TRBJ1-1,.,CASSSYGRPEAFF,TGTGCCAGCAGCTCGTACGGGCGGCCTGAAGCTTTCTTT
14,TRBV6-1,TRBD1,TRBJ1-5,few,CASGQEYSNQPQHF,TGTGCCAGTGGACAGGAGTATAGCAATCAGCCCCAGCATTTT
15,TRBV7-9,.,TRBJ2-7,.,CASSPRPVSSYEQYF,TGTGCCAGCAGCCCCCGACCGGTGAGCTCCTACGAGCAGTACTTC
15,TRBV28,TRBD1,TRBJ1-2,.,CASSFNSQGAEGYTF,TGTGCCAGCAGCTTTAACTCACAGGGGGCGGAGGGCTACACCTTC
15,TRBV7-6,TRBD1,TRBJ1-4,.,CASSPWDRGNEKLFF,TGTGCCAGCAGCCCCTGGGACAGGGGAAATGAAAAACTGTTTTTT
15,TRBV4-1,TRBD1,TRBJ2-5,few,CASSRYDRGEETQYF,TGCGCCAGCAGCCGATACGACAGGGGGGAAGAGACCCAGTACTTC
14,TRBV19,.,TRBJ1-5,few,CASSMSYGGQPQHF,TGTGCCAGTAGTATGTCCTACGGCGGGCAGCCCCAGCATTTT
12,TRBV2,.,TRBJ2-3,few,CASSDNTDTQYF,TGTGCCAGCAGTGACAACACAGATACGCAGTATTTT
16,TRBV7-9,TRBD1,TRBJ1-2,few,CASSYPGTGANYGYTF,TGTGCCAGCAGCTACCCCGGGACAGGGGCTAACTATGGCTACACCTTC
15,TRBV18,.,TRBJ1-2,.,CASSHDRAVVPGYTF,TGTGCCAGCTCTCACGATCGGGCCGTAGTCCCTGGCTACACCTTC
17,TRBV19,TRBD1,TRBJ1-6,few,CASSRGQGALHNSPLHF,TGTGCCAGTAGTAGAGGACAGGGGGCCCTACATAATTCACCCCTCCACTTT
16,TRBV4-2,TRBD1,TRBJ2-6,few,CASSPTGGSGANVLTF,TGTGCCAGCAGCCCTACAGGGGGCTCTGGGGCCAACGTCCTGACTTTC
13,TRBV7-9,.,TRBJ2-3,few,CASSPGRTDTQYF,TGTGCCAGCAGCCCGGGCCGCACAGATACGCAGTATTTT
14,TRBV6-1,.,TRBJ2-3,few,CASSEVGGTDTQYF,TGTGCCAGCAGTGAAGTCGGGGGCACAGATACGCAGTATTTT
12,TRBV19,.,TRBJ1-2,few,CASSIDTYGYTF,TGTGCCAGTAGTATAGACACCTATGGCTACACCTTC